The 18 T cell receptor beta chains below were found in one sample sequenced in a study of OX40 agonist ivuxolimab in advanced cancers. Clones were read by immunoSEQ multiplex PCR, and TCRdb kept only the in-frame ones, dropping some. The data show approximately 24,000 clones, with 85% seen just once and roughly 33% held by the top ten. The sample in question was CD4+ or CD8+ T cells sorted from blood, obtained in a trial of the OX40 agonist ivuxolimab. These receptors were taken from an adult with an advanced solid tumor such as melanoma, head and neck, liver or kidney cancer.

DNA of the CDR3: TGTGCCAGCAGCCCGGACGGGGGCGGGGAAAAACTGTTTTTT. Amino acid sequence: CASSPDGGGEKLFF. The chain uses TRBV5-5 and TRBJ1-4, with a weak D call TRBD1 (6 bases). The V end lost 4 bases, the J end lost 8 bases, and 15 bases lay between the germline ends. The CDR3 loop spans 14 amino acids. The germline V gene has CDR1 SGHKS and CDR2 YYEKEE (reference sequence).

The chain is built from TRBV5-6 and TRBJ1-1, with D maybe TRBD1 (6 bases). This CDR3 comprises 13 residues. The V gene lost 0 bases and the J gene lost 11 bases, with 14 bases spanning the gap. Germline V gene data show CDR1 as SGHDT and CDR2 as YYEEEE. The CDR3 DNA reads TGTGCCAGCAGCTTGGCCGGGGCAGGGGATGCTTTCTTT. Its protein product is CASSLAGAGDAFF.

V usage is TRBV4-1 and J usage is TRBJ2-7; 11 bases agree with TRBD1. The CDR3 totals 15 residues. Germline V CDR1 and CDR2: MGHRA, YSYEKL. V shed 4 bases, J shed 2 bases, and the junction held 4 bases outside the gene matches. The CDR3 here is CASSPGQGAAYEQYF. The CDR3 region has the DNA TGCGCCAGCAGCCCAGGACAGGGGGCTGCCTACGAGCAGTACTTC.

The chain is built from TRBV5-4 and TRBJ2-5; D assignment may be TRBD1 or TRBD2 (5 bases each). The V and J ends lost 1 base and 3 bases respectively, with 13 bases between them. Germline CDR1 reads SGHNT; CDR2 reads YYREEE (reference sequence). The CDR3 runs 15 residues. Written as DNA, the CDR3 is TGTGCCAGCAGCTTGACCGGGACCTCGGAAGAGACCCAGTACTTC. This sequence encodes CASSLTGTSEETQYF.

The gene calls are TRBV5-1 and TRBJ2-2; the D is unclear. V dropped 0 bases and J dropped 4 bases, with 10 bases sitting between them. CDR1 is SGHRS, CDR2 YFSETQ, per germline. The CDR3 extends over 15 amino acids. This CDR3 is CASSLEGMITGELFF. As DNA, the CDR3 is TGCGCCAGCAGCTTGGAGGGAATGATCACCGGGGAGCTGTTTTTT.

The chain uses TRBV25-1 and TRBJ2-1, with 7 positions matching TRBD1. Trimming at V came to 3 bases and at J to 3 bases, leaving 8 bases not matched to a gene. Germline lookup yields CDR1 MGHDK and CDR2 SYGVNS. The CDR3 runs 16 residues. The CDR3 coding sequence is TGTGCCAGCAGTGAGGGGGTAGGGGGCTTCTACAATGAGCAGTTCTTC. Translated: CASSEGVGGFYNEQFF.

This clone occurred once. The V and J genes are TRBV5-6 and TRBJ2-1, with 7 bases identical to TRBD2. This CDR3 region has 15 residues. Trimming cost V 2 bases and J 6 bases; bases outside gene matches: 8. Germline lookup yields CDR1 SGHDT and CDR2 YYEEEE. The CDR3 sequence is CASSLAGRAVNEQFF. CDR3 DNA: TGTGCCAGCAGCTTAGCAGGGAGGGCGGTCAATGAGCAGTTCTTC.

Remarks on this clone: With a far larger clone one base away, a read error is the likely cause. Within the sample, other DNA sequences also encode this same CDR3. This chain connects TRBV28 to TRBJ1-5; no clear D. Germline CDR1 reads MDHEN; CDR2 reads SYDVKM. There are 12 residues in the CDR3. The germline V and J ends were trimmed by 7 bases and 9 bases, with 13 bases remaining between them. The DNA for the CDR3 is TGTGCCAGCACCTCAGTTCGAGGGCCCCAGCATTTT. Translation gives CASTSVRGPQHF.

The chain couples TRBV29-1 to TRBJ1-4, with D possibly TRBD1 on 5 matching bases. Germline-derived CDR1 and CDR2 are SQVTM and ANQGSEA. The CDR3 loop spans 14 amino acids. V was shortened by 7 bases and J by 0 bases, with 12 bases between the two germline ends. CDR3 DNA: TGCAGCGCTCCCGGAGGGGCAACTAATGAAAAACTGTTTTTT. Its translation is CSAPGGATNEKLFF.

The gene calls are TRBV19 and TRBJ2-2; the D is unclear. Trimming left V 4 bases short and J 10 bases short, with 10 bases between. The CDR3 covers 12 residues. Germline loops: CDR1 LNHDA, CDR2 SQIVND (reference sequence). The CDR3 sequence: CASSSRVLELFF. The CDR3, as DNA: TGTGCCAGTAGTAGTAGAGTTTTGGAGCTGTTTTTT. Based on the CDR3 plus reference TRBV19 and TRBJ2-2, the full variable domain is DGGITQSPKYLFRKEGQNVTLSCEQNLNHDAMYWYRQDPGQGLRLIYYSQIVNDFQKGDIAEGYSVSREKKESFPLTVTSAQKNPTAFYLCASSSRVLELFFGEGSRLTVL.

The chain uses TRBV5-5 and TRBJ1-2, with D tentatively TRBD1 (5 bases). The CDR3 sequence is 13 residues long. V shed 4 bases and J shed 4 bases, with 11 bases lying between them. Germline CDR1 SGHKS, CDR2 YYEKEE (reference sequence). CDR3 coding DNA: TGTGCCAGCAGCCCCGGGACCGCCTATGGCTACACCTTC. This translates into CASSPGTAYGYTF.

In its sample, this clone was seen a few times. The same CDR3 is also encoded by other DNA sequences in this sample. The chain recombines TRBV27 with TRBJ2-7, with D possibly TRBD2 on 7 matching bases. V was pared by 5 bases and J by 4 bases, with 12 bases between. This CDR3 has 13 amino acids. Germline CDR1 and CDR2: MNHEY and SMNVEV (reference sequence). The CDR3 DNA sequence: TGTGCCAGCAGTCCGCGGGGGCCGTACGAGCAGTACTTC. It translates to CASSPRGPYEQYF.

This clone is medium-sized. The chain carries TRBV4-1 and TRBJ2-7; D remains ambiguous. Trimming shortened V by 1 base and J by 5 bases, and 12 bases separated the two germline ends. The CDR3 is 14 amino acids. The germline gives CDR1 MGHRA, CDR2 YSYEKL. Here the CDR3 DNA reads TGCGCCAGCAGCCAAGCGCGGATGATCCACGAGCAGTACTTC. Its protein product is CASSQARMIHEQYF.

The chain couples TRBV6-6 to TRBJ2-5; TRBD2 aligns across 11 bases. Germline CDR1 reads MNHNY; CDR2 reads SVGAGI (reference sequence). The CDR3 totals 16 residues. Trimming took 5 bases from V and 4 from J; bases not matched to a gene: 9. The CDR3 sequence is CASSLTSGDVSETQYF. The CDR3 nucleotides are TGTGCCAGCAGTCTGACTAGCGGGGACGTTTCAGAGACCCAGTACTTC.

The V and J genes are TRBV27 and TRBJ2-7; 9 bases are a match to TRBD1. CDR1 is MNHEY and CDR2 is SMNVEV in the germline V gene (reference sequence). The CDR3 has 14 amino acids. V lost 2 bases to trimming and J lost 5 bases; unmatched junction nucleotides: 4. CDR3 sequence: CASSLGTGSNEQYF. The CDR3 DNA follows: TGTGCCAGCAGTTTAGGGACAGGGTCTAACGAGCAGTACTTC.

This chain connects TRBV7-8 to TRBJ2-3; D not resolved. Germline CDR1 reads SGHVS; CDR2 reads FQNEAQ. Trimming removed 5 bases at V and 6 bases at J, with 12 bases between. This CDR3 is built from 13 residues. The CDR3 sequence is CASSKPLSDTQYF. CDR3 DNA: TGTGCCAGCAGCAAACCCCTATCTGATACGCAGTATTTT.

The V gene is TRBV4-3, the J gene TRBJ2-5; 7 bases match TRBD1. CDR1 and CDR2 (germline): LGHNA, YSLEER. V trimming: 2 bases; J trimming: 5 bases; junction bases outside the gene matches: 2. This CDR3 region has 13 residues. Here the CDR3 reads CASSQYRGETQYF. The CDR3 coding sequence is TGCGCCAGCAGCCAATACAGGGGTGAGACCCAGTACTTC.

This chain connects TRBV7-8 to TRBJ1-1, with 7 bases identical to TRBD1. Germline V gene sequence: CDR1 SGHVS, CDR2 FQNEAQ. V lost 2 bases and J lost 11; bases outside the gene matches: 5. This CDR3 contains 12 residues. CDR3 sequence (DNA): TGTGCCAGCAGCTTATTAGGGGGCCCGGCTTTCTTT. Its translation: CASSLLGGPAFF.